What follows is one T cell receptor (beta chain) and its context. This clonotype is medium-sized (0.01 to 0.1%) in its sample. This receptor's antigen is unknown. Per-base quality was not reported, and no clone a single base away is much larger than it. The CDR3 numbers 12 residues from cysteine through phenylalanine. Just the 36-base CDR3 DNA is kept, in frame starting at base 1. The germline V gene encodes CDR1 SGHVS and CDR2 FNYEAQ. Trimming takes 5 bases from V and 7 bases from J, and the germline ends sit 6 bases apart. Genomic DNA served as template for TCR beta VDJ combination and CDR3 sequence profiling. An Illumina HiSeq 2000 was the platform used for TCR repertoire sequencing. The study's own analysis went as follows. Repertoires were assessed using TRBV/TRBJ rearrangement plots, CDR3 size and DJ length profiles, and Simpson's diversity index. Whichever DNA sequence was most abundant in the deep sequencing data was defined as the immunodominant clone. CDR3 amino acid sequences were checked for sharing across subjects and were also compared against the VDJdb database and published repertoires. In TCRdb, the public reads were trimmed at Q25 with fastp and aligned with MiXCR, with productive beta chains retained. One record per CDR3 amino acid sequence lists the most common genes and DNA. TCRdb's processing, not the authors', yielded these V and J calls. The sample has around 210,000 distinct CDR3 sequences on record, roughly two thirds of them singletons. The ten largest make up around three fifths of the sample.

These data originate in a study of CD8+CD57+ T cells in acquired aplastic anemia (dated by TCRdb to 2016 to 2018). With respect to the entire study: On average, sorted CD4+ and CD8+ cells yielded 3 to 4 ug of extracted DNA, with a range of roughly 0.17 to 27.4 ug. CD8+CD57+ expansion was defined as frequency above the mean frequency observed in healthy subjects. General study outcomes and caveats: About 30 CD8+ CDR3 sequences were found to be shared between patients and controls, but these sequences appeared to be highly expressed in patients and within the immunodominant clones of the patients. No significant difference in CD8+ Simpson's diversity was found between patients and healthy controls (P=0.060).

Expansion of CD8+CD57+ cells had been shown by flow cytometry in the patients chosen for sequencing. Every patient had a diagnosis of severe acquired aplastic anemia based on International Study of Aplastic Anemia and Agranulocytosis and Camitta criteria. Patients had received no therapy at the time of blood sampling. The study deep-sequenced TCR repertoires of sorted CD4+ and CD8+ blood T cells from severe aplastic anemia patients and healthy subjects. Patients were enrolled under clinicaltrials.gov protocols 00001620, 01623167, 00001397, 00071045, 00081523 and 00961064 in the USA. Ficoll-Paque density gradient centrifugation was used to isolate peripheral blood mononuclear cells. Before DNA was extracted, CD4+ and CD8+ T cells were sorted using either FACS or magnetic beads.

The clonotype comes from a human donor with aplastic anemia. The receptor chain draws on TRBV7-6 and TRBJ1-6, with no D gene named confidently. Source material: sorted CD4+, CD8+, or CD8+CD57+ T cells (not recorded which) from PBMCs. DNA sequence: TGTGCCAGCAGCCCACCGAATTCACCCCTCCACTTT. It specifies CASSPPNSPLHF.